This is a list of T cell receptor beta chains from one sample in a study of cytomegalovirus exposure and HLA in healthy donors. The table came from immunoSEQ multiplex PCR; TCRdb's copy has only in-frame clones and leaves some out. The table has approximately 140,000 clones, around 87% seen once. Sequencing was performed on PBMCs. All receptors come from a man in his late teens or twenties in good health and CMV-seropositive. CDR3s include the opening cysteine and the closing phenylalanine or tryptophan. The order of the fields is CDR3 DNA, CDR3 protein, D gene, CDR3 length, clone size, V gene, J gene. D genes are given only for firm matches. Clone size is stated in some rows and not others, as once, few, many or a class when expanded.

cdr3_nt: TGTGCCAGCAGCCCTAAAGCCGGGGAGGAGACCCAGTACTTC
cdr3_aa: CASSPKAGEETQYF
d_call: .
cdr3_length: 14
clone_size: .
v_call: TRBV5-4
j_call: TRBJ2-5

cdr3_nt: TGTGCCAGCAGCTTGGATATCGCCTACTACGAGCAGTACTTC
cdr3_aa: CASSLDIAYYEQYF
d_call: .
cdr3_length: 14
clone_size: .
v_call: TRBV5-5
j_call: TRBJ2-7

cdr3_nt: TGTGCCATCTCGGGAGGGACTAGCGGTCATGAGCAGTTCTTC
cdr3_aa: CAISGGTSGHEQFF
d_call: TRBD2
cdr3_length: 14
clone_size: .
v_call: TRBV10-3
j_call: TRBJ2-1

cdr3_nt: TGTGCCAGTCAGGGTATCAATCAGCCCCAGCATTTT
cdr3_aa: CASQGINQPQHF
d_call: .
cdr3_length: 12
clone_size: .
v_call: TRBV19
j_call: TRBJ1-5

cdr3_nt: TGTGCCAGCAGCTTGGCGACAGGGGCCTACGAGCAGTACTTC
cdr3_aa: CASSLATGAYEQYF
d_call: TRBD1
cdr3_length: 14
clone_size: .
v_call: TRBV5-4
j_call: TRBJ2-7

cdr3_nt: TGTGCCAGCAGCCGGGGAGGGACTGAAGCTTTCTTT
cdr3_aa: CASSRGGTEAFF
d_call: .
cdr3_length: 12
clone_size: once
v_call: TRBV7-9
j_call: TRBJ1-1

cdr3_nt: TGCGCCAGCAGCCACCCCCAGGACAGGAGCTATGGCTACACCTTC
cdr3_aa: CASSHPQDRSYGYTF
d_call: TRBD1
cdr3_length: 15
clone_size: .
v_call: TRBV4-1
j_call: TRBJ1-2

cdr3_nt: TGTGCCAGCAGCTTGGCGCTAGCGGGGTATGATCAAGAGACCCAGTACTTC
cdr3_aa: CASSLALAGYDQETQYF
d_call: TRBD2
cdr3_length: 17
clone_size: .
v_call: TRBV5-6
j_call: TRBJ2-5

cdr3_nt: TGTGCCAGCAGCTTGGGAGCCCTCGGACATAACAATCAGCCCCAGCATTTT
cdr3_aa: CASSLGALGHNNQPQHF
d_call: .
cdr3_length: 17
clone_size: .
v_call: TRBV5-6
j_call: TRBJ1-5

cdr3_nt: TGTGCCAGCAGTGAATGGGGGGAGGGGGGCCTCACTGAAGCTTTCTTT
cdr3_aa: CASSEWGEGGLTEAFF
d_call: .
cdr3_length: 16
clone_size: .
v_call: TRBV25-1
j_call: TRBJ1-1